This T cell receptor (beta chain) is drawn from a study of blood T cell repertoires in COVID-19. Study-level background: Material from acute and convalescent COVID-19 was sourced from the United States, Italy and Spain. T cells, B-cell-depleted T cells, or PBMCs provided the cDNA or gDNA that served as material.

Per the study methods: Amplified reference gene primers provided the basis for estimating nucleated cell counts. The assay was immunoSEQ multiplex PCR, and TCRdb's table has in-frame clones only and misses some. V, J and clone size reflect that table, while D and trimming were determined from the DNA. The data hold approximately 180,000 clones, with roughly 85% observed a single time. The junction had 22 bases not matched to a gene; V was cut back by 4 bases and J by 3 bases. Germline CDR1 reads LNHDA; CDR2 reads SQIVND (reference sequence). The CDR3 is 20 amino acids. The sequence was collected from a human donor with active or convalescent COVID-19. The donor label of this sample is uncertain. Sequencing used peripheral blood. The V gene is TRBV19, the J gene TRBJ2-7, with 9 bases matching TRBD2. The CDR3 spells CASSTRWWDPGTSILYEQYF. DNA of the CDR3: TGTGCCAGTAGTACCCGATGGTGGGACCCTGGGACTAGCATACTCTACGAGCAGTACTTC. The full variable domain, with the rest looked up from reference TRBV19 and TRBJ2-7, is DGGITQSPKYLFRKEGQNVTLSCEQNLNHDAMYWYRQDPGQGLRLIYYSQIVNDFQKGDIAEGYSVSREKKESFPLTVTSAQKNPTAFYLCASSTRWWDPGTSILYEQYFGPGTRLTVT.